A single sample gave rise to the 16 T cell receptor beta chains below, sequenced in a study of fetal regulatory T cell absence and autoimmunity. Measured with immunoSEQ multiplex PCR; TCRdb has only the in-frame clones, and not every one. The data show more than 85,000 clones, with about three quarters seen just once and about 2.1% held by the top ten. The sequenced sample was pancreas tissue. The receptors here all came from a male donor with IPEX syndrome.

Comment on this clone: Additional DNA sequences in this sample encode the identical CDR3. J is TRBJ1-1 and V is TRBV27; D remains unclear. The ends were cut back, 3 bases at V and 1 base at J, with 6 bases in the middle. The germline gives CDR1 MNHEY, CDR2 SMNVEV (reference sequence). This CDR3 contains 13 residues. This chain's CDR3 is CASSLVGNTEAFF. The CDR3 coding sequence is TGTGCCAGCAGTTTGGTAGGGAACACTGAAGCTTTCTTT.

The chain's CDR3 is CASSVGIGVGDTQYF. CDR3 DNA: TGTGCCAGCAGCGTAGGGATCGGGGTGGGAGATACGCAGTATTTT. This chain joins TRBV9 and TRBJ2-3; a possible D gene is TRBD2 (5 bases). Germline lookup yields CDR1 SGDLS and CDR2 YYNGEE. The CDR3 has 15 residues. Between the trimmed V and J ends, which lost 0 bases and 5 bases, there was a span of 13 bases.

The chain joins TRBV5-5 to TRBJ2-5, with D uncertain. Trimming removed 1 base from V and 2 bases from J, with 9 bases in between. Germline V gene lookup returns CDR1 SGHKS and CDR2 YYEKEE (reference sequence). The CDR3 totals 14 residues. Written as DNA, the CDR3 is TGTGCCAGCAGCTTGTTCGTGGGACAAGAGACCCAGTACTTC. Translating it yields CASSLFVGQETQYF.

This rearrangement joins TRBV7-2 to TRBJ2-3; TRBD1 matches 9 bases. The V gene's germline CDR1 is SGHTA and CDR2 FQGNSA. The CDR3 totals 19 residues. With 1 base clipped from V and 3 bases from J, the junction kept 14 bases outside the gene matches. DNA of the CDR3: TGTGCCAGCAGCTTAGAGGGATTTCGTGGGACAGGGAAAACAGATACGCAGTATTTT. It is translated as CASSLEGFRGTGKTDTQYF.

The genes are TRBV11-2 and TRBJ2-5, with TRBD2 matching 9 bases. With V trimmed by 2 bases and J by 5 bases, 6 bases remained unmatched. This CDR3 has 15 amino acids. Germline lookup yields CDR1 SGHAT and CDR2 FQNNGV. CDR3 residues: CASSLSGGRVETQYF. The DNA of the CDR3 is TGTGCCAGCAGCTTATCCGGCGGGAGGGTTGAGACCCAGTACTTC.

This rearrangement joins TRBV5-4 to TRBJ2-7; 8 bases are shared with TRBD1. Germline CDR1 is SGHNT and CDR2 is YYREEE (reference sequence). V was pared by 5 bases and J by 3 bases, with 10 bases of the junction left unmatched. CDR3 length equals 15 residues. In DNA form, the CDR3 reads TGTGCCAGCAGACCAGGGGGCAGTGGAGGCTACGAGCAGTACTTC. It is translated as CASRPGGSGGYEQYF.

This sequence joins TRBV29-1 and TRBJ2-1, with TRBD1 matching 9 bases. Germline lookup yields CDR1 SQVTM and CDR2 ANQGSEA. The CDR3 totals 12 residues. V lost 6 bases to trimming and J lost 7 bases; unmatched junction nucleotides: 4. The CDR3 DNA is TGCAGCGTCGACAGGGGGAGGAATGAGCAGTTCTTC. Encoded protein: CSVDRGRNEQFF.

This CDR3 is CASSYPPGYSNQPQHF. The CDR3 DNA is TGTGCCAGCAGTTACCCACCAGGGTATAGCAATCAGCCCCAGCATTTT. The gene calls are TRBV6-5 and TRBJ1-5; weak D call: TRBD1 (5 bases). Germline CDR1 and CDR2: MNHEY and SVGAGI. Trimming pared 2 bases from V and 0 bases from J, leaving 11 bases between. This CDR3 spans 16 amino acids.

The rearrangement links TRBV6-7 to TRBJ2-3; D is possibly TRBD1 (6 bases). TRBV6-7 has ORF status, its function being uncertain. V was shortened by 6 bases and J by 1 base, with 11 bases between the two germline ends. The CDR3 spans 14 residues. CDR3 DNA: TGTGCCAGCAGATCGACAGGTTGCACAGATACGCAGTATTTT. It specifies CASRSTGCTDTQYF.

The V call is TRBV6-1, the J call TRBJ1-1; D uncertain. Germline CDR1 MNHNS, CDR2 SASEGT. This CDR3 region has 11 residues. Trimming cost V 6 bases and J 4 bases, with 6 bases left between them. The CDR3 loop is CASSRRTEAFF. CDR3 DNA sequence: TGTGCCAGCAGCAGGCGCACTGAAGCTTTCTTT.

The table lists this clone with a few counts. The V gene is TRBV5-1, the J gene TRBJ2-3; TRBD2 might be the D (6 bases). Trimming pared 0 bases from V and 5 bases from J, leaving 10 bases between. The CDR3 consists of 14 residues. The germline V gene encodes CDR1 SGHRS and CDR2 YFSETQ. The CDR3 coding sequence is TGCGCCAGCAGCTTGGGCGGGACGGTAGATACGCAGTATTTT. Translating gives CASSLGGTVDTQYF. The full variable domain, in which reference TRBV5-1 and TRBJ2-3 provide the parts outside the CDR3, is KAGVTQTPRYLIKTRGQQVTLSCSPISGHRSVSWYQQTPGQGLQFLFEYFSETQRNKGNFPGRFSGRQFSNSRSEMNVSTLELGDSALYLCASSLGGTVDTQYFGPGTRLTVL.

V gene TRBV7-2 combines with J gene TRBJ2-7; D ambiguous. The germline V gene has CDR1 SGHTA and CDR2 FQGNSA. There are 13 residues in the CDR3. V lost 1 base to trimming and J lost 4 bases, with 8 bases between them. For the CDR3, the DNA is TGTGCCAGCAGCTTAGACTGGGGTTACGAGCAGTACTTC. Protein: CASSLDWGYEQYF.

This clone was picked up a small number of times. This chain uses TRBV19 with TRBJ1-1, with 8 positions matching TRBD1. CDR3 size: 13 residues. The J segment lost 5 bases and the V segment lost 6 bases, leaving 5 bases of the junction unmatched. The germline CDR1 and CDR2 sequences are LNHDA and SQIVND (reference sequence). CDR3 region: CASRSTGVTEAFF. The CDR3 bases are TGTGCCAGTAGATCGACAGGGGTGACTGAAGCTTTCTTT. The whole variable domain, remainder taken from reference TRBV19 and TRBJ1-1, is DGGITQSPKYLFRKEGQNVTLSCEQNLNHDAMYWYRQDPGQGLRLIYYSQIVNDFQKGDIAEGYSVSREKKESFPLTVTSAQKNPTAFYLCASRSTGVTEAFFGQGTRLTVV.

The chain employs TRBV7-9 and TRBJ2-1; possible D gene TRBD1, 6 bases. Trimming took off 5 bases at V and 12 bases at J, with 14 bases between the two ends. This CDR3 spans 12 amino acids. CDR1 and CDR2 from the germline V gene are SEHNR and FQNEAQ (reference sequence). DNA of the CDR3: TGTGCCAGCAGCCCCCAGGCCAGGGGGCAGTTCTTC. It is translated as CASSPQARGQFF.

The DNA of the CDR3 is TGTGCCTGGGGGGGCACAGATACGCAGTATTTT. Translating gives CAWGGTDTQYF. This chain uses TRBV30 with TRBJ2-3; D gene unclear. Germline V gene lookup returns CDR1 GTSNPN and CDR2 SVGIG (reference sequence). CDR3 size: 11 residues. Trimming took 5 bases from V and 1 from J, leaving 4 bases between them. The whole variable domain, remainder taken from reference TRBV30 and TRBJ2-3, is SQTIHQWPATLVQPVGSPLSLECTVEGTSNPNLYWYRQAAGRGLQLLFYSVGIGQISSEVPQNLSASRPQDRQFILSSKKLLLSDSGFYLCAWGGTDTQYFGPGTRLTVL.

In this sample, this clone turned up a few times. The V call is TRBV6-5, the J call TRBJ1-6; weak D call: TRBD1 (5 bases). Germline-derived CDR1 and CDR2 are MNHEY and SVGAGI. Trimming left V 1 base short and J 7 bases short, with 5 bases between. CDR3 length: 13 residues. Here the CDR3 reads CASSYWDNSPLHF. DNA of the CDR3: TGTGCCAGCAGTTACTGGGACAATTCACCCCTCCACTTT.